Listed here are 20 T cell receptor beta chains from one sample, sequenced in a study of shared clonotypes between healthy human individuals. Naive CD8 isolation took CD45RO-negative cells positively selected for CCR7 and excluded terminally differentiated effector memory CD45RA+ cells. This table comes from immunoSEQ multiplex PCR, and its TCRdb copy is limited to in-frame clones, with some not included. The sample shows roughly 2.1 million clones, roughly 91% of them seen only once. Sequenced material: naive CD8+ T cells from PBMCs. All receptors derive from a man aged 18 to 29 in good health. Some clones in this sample may be carry-over from other donors' samples.

This chain's CDR3 is CASSFLSGRWAGELFF. CDR3 in DNA: TGTGCCAGCAGTTTCTTAAGCGGGAGATGGGCCGGGGAGCTGTTTTTT. This rearrangement joins TRBV27 to TRBJ2-2, with 8 bases aligning to TRBD2. CDR1 is MNHEY, CDR2 SMNVEV, per germline (reference sequence). J was trimmed by 6 bases and V by 3 bases; bases with no gene match: 9. This CDR3 contains 16 residues.

The V call is TRBV7-9, the J call TRBJ2-7, with TRBD2 as a possible D gene (5 bases). CDR1 SEHNR and CDR2 FQNEAQ come from the germline V gene (reference sequence). The CDR3 loop spans 11 amino acids. Trimming pared 4 bases from V and 5 bases from J, leaving 6 bases between. The CDR3 here is CASSSGNEQYF. CDR3 bases: TGTGCCAGCAGCTCGGGGAACGAGCAGTACTTC.

The rearrangement uses TRBV27 and TRBJ1-1; 9 bases fit TRBD1. Germline assignment: CDR1 MNHEY and CDR2 SMNVEV (reference sequence). The J segment lost 5 bases and the V segment lost 1 base, leaving 14 bases of the junction unmatched. This CDR3 region has 18 residues. The CDR3 DNA is TGTGCCAGCAGTTTATTAGCCCGGGACAGGGTAGGGTGGACTGAAGCTTTCTTT. It yields the protein CASSLLARDRVGWTEAFF.

The J gene is TRBJ1-4, the V gene TRBV5-4; D may be TRBD1 (5 bases). CDR3 length equals 13 residues. The germline CDR1 and CDR2 sequences are SGHNT and YYREEE (reference sequence). V was trimmed by 7 bases and J by 6 bases, leaving 13 bases between them. The CDR3: CASPGHPDEKLFF. The CDR3 nucleotides are TGTGCCAGCCCCGGACACCCCGATGAAAAACTGTTTTTT.

In this sample, this clone turned up once. Other DNA sequences in this sample translate to the same CDR3. This chain links TRBV15 with TRBJ2-2; 7 bases align to TRBD1. The CDR3 extends over 14 amino acids. The V segment lost 5 bases and the J segment 2 bases; nucleotides outside the gene matches: 2. Per germline, CDR1 LNHNV and CDR2 YYDKDF (reference sequence). CDR3 bases: TGTGCCACCAGCGGGACAGCTAACACCGGGGAGCTGTTTTTT. Protein sequence: CATSGTANTGELFF.

This clone was observed a single time. V and J are TRBV13 and TRBJ2-1, with 12 bases lining up with TRBD2. The germline CDR1 and CDR2 sequences are PRHDT and FYEKMQ (reference sequence). V was clipped by 0 bases and J by 1 base; unmatched bases: 1. The CDR3 has 17 residues. CDR3 in DNA: TGTGCCAGCAGCTTAGGGCTAGCGGGAGGGTCCTACAATGAGCAGTTCTTC. This codes for CASSLGLAGGSYNEQFF. The whole variable domain, remainder taken from reference TRBV13 and TRBJ2-1, is AAGVIQSPRHLIKEKRETATLKCYPIPRHDTVYWYQQGPGQDPQFLISFYEKMQSDKGSIPDRFSAQQFSDYHSELNMSSLELGDSALYFCASSLGLAGGSYNEQFFGPGTRLTVL.

The J gene is TRBJ2-2, the V gene TRBV7-8, with D unresolved. The V gene's germline CDR1 is SGHVS and CDR2 FQNEAQ. CDR3 length equals 16 residues. V gave up 7 bases and J gave up 0 bases, with 15 bases separating them. This CDR3 is CASTLPLIANTGELFF. CDR3 nucleotide sequence: TGTGCCAGCACCCTACCCTTGATCGCGAACACCGGGGAGCTGTTTTTT.

This clone was observed a few times. The chain has TRBV23-1 and TRBJ1-3; D not certain. TRBV23-1 is given ORF status, its function remaining uncertain. This CDR3 has 16 residues. Deletions cut 1 base from V and 0 bases from J, with 10 bases between. CDR3 coding DNA: TGCGCCAGCAGTCAATTTGGAGGCCGCTCTGGAAACACCATATATTTT. Amino acid sequence: CASSQFGGRSGNTIYF.

The chain is built from TRBV28 and TRBJ1-2, with D maybe TRBD1 (5 bases). The V and J ends lost 6 bases and 2 bases respectively, with 16 bases between them. This CDR3 spans 15 amino acids. The germline V gene has CDR1 MDHEN and CDR2 SYDVKM. CDR3 bases: TGTGCCAGCAGCCCCAACGGGAGGGGCAACTATGGCTACACCTTC. It specifies CASSPNGRGNYGYTF.

The chain links TRBV6-4 to TRBJ2-7, with TRBD2 identical over 8 bases. The length of the CDR3 is 16 residues. V lost 3 bases and J lost 5; bases outside the gene matches: 12. Germline V gene data show CDR1 as MRHNA and CDR2 as SNTAGT. CDR3 nucleotides: TGTGCCAGCAGTGAAGAAGAAGGACTAGCTTCCCACGAGCAGTACTTC. It specifies CASSEEEGLASHEQYF.

The CDR3 DNA sequence: TGTGCCAGCAGCCAAGGCAGCGGGAGACTCTACGAGCAGTACTTC. Translation gives CASSQGSGRLYEQYF. The chain joins TRBV4-2 to TRBJ2-7, with TRBD2 matching 8 bases. Germline V lookup: CDR1 LGHNA, CDR2 YNFKEQ. This CDR3 has 15 amino acids. Trimming at V came to 1 base and at J to 3 bases, leaving 5 bases not matched to a gene.

This clone came up once. The same CDR3 also results from other DNA sequences found in this sample. The rearrangement joins TRBV28 to TRBJ1-2, with D perhaps matching TRBD1 (5 bases). The length of the CDR3 is 14 residues. Deletions cut 3 bases from V and 4 bases from J, with 12 bases between. Germline-derived CDR1 and CDR2 are MDHEN and SYDVKM. CDR3 protein: CASSLALDSYGYTF. CDR3 coding DNA: TGTGCCAGCAGTTTGGCGCTCGACAGCTATGGCTACACCTTC.

V is TRBV19 and J is TRBJ2-7; D possibly corresponds to TRBD1 (6 bases). CDR1 is LNHDA and CDR2 is SQIVND in the germline V gene (reference sequence). Trimming shortened V by 8 bases and J by 3 bases, and 17 bases separated the two germline ends. This CDR3 contains 14 residues. The CDR3 DNA follows: TGTGCCAGTGGCCCTGGGACACGGAACTACGAGCAGTACTTC. This sequence encodes CASGPGTRNYEQYF.

The genes are TRBV9 and TRBJ2-1; tentative D call: TRBD2 (5 bases). Trimming shortened V by 3 bases and J by 8 bases, and 12 bases separated the two germline ends. Germline V lookup: CDR1 SGDLS, CDR2 YYNGEE. CDR3 length equals 13 residues. DNA of the CDR3: TGTGCCAGCAGCGCGAGGGCCCAATATGAGCAGTTCTTC. As protein: CASSARAQYEQFF. Supplemented by reference TRBV9 and TRBJ2-1, the full variable domain reads DSGVTQTPKHLITATGQRVTLRCSPRSGDLSVYWYQQSLDQGLQFLIQYYNGEERAKGNILERFSAQQFPDLHSELNLSSLELGDSALYFCASSARAQYEQFFGPGTRLTVL.

This clone was seen just once. The CDR3 here is CASSFGAGTSGRGYEQYF. In nucleotides, the CDR3 is TGTGCCAGCAGCTTCGGGGCCGGGACTAGCGGGAGGGGTTACGAGCAGTACTTC. The rearrangement uses TRBV7-2 and TRBJ2-7; 16 bases align to TRBD2. Germline V CDR1 and CDR2: SGHTA, FQGNSA. The CDR3 has 18 residues. Trimming took 3 bases from V and 4 from J; bases not matched to a gene: 9.

The chain links TRBV7-6 to TRBJ2-1, with D possibly matching TRBD2 (5 bases). The germline V and J ends were trimmed by 5 bases and 2 bases, with 13 bases remaining between them. CDR3 length: 15 residues. Per the germline V gene, CDR1 is SGHVS and CDR2 is FNYEAQ. The CDR3 nucleotides read TGTGCCAGCAGCCCGGAATGGGGAGCCTACAATGAGCAGTTCTTC. This codes for CASSPEWGAYNEQFF.

This chain uses TRBV5-6 with TRBJ2-1; TRBD2 might be the D (6 bases). Germline CDR1 reads SGHDT; CDR2 reads YYEEEE. Trimming stripped 4 bases from V and 5 bases from J, with 16 bases between. The CDR3 sequence is 15 residues long. CDR3 in DNA: TGTGCCAGCAGCCCGGCCCGCGGGATAAACAATGAGCAGTTCTTC. This gives the protein CASSPARGINNEQFF.

This clone appeared a few times. The sample has other DNA sequences that encode this CDR3 too. The J gene is TRBJ1-1, the V gene TRBV9, with 9 bases that match TRBD1. CDR3 size: 13 residues. Per germline, CDR1 SGDLS and CDR2 YYNGEE. With V trimmed by 3 bases and J by 5 bases, 2 bases remained unmatched. CDR3 in DNA: TGTGCCAGCAGCGAGGGGACAGGGACTGAAGCTTTCTTT. The encoded protein is CASSEGTGTEAFF.

J is TRBJ2-7 and V is TRBV27; 12 bases map to TRBD2. Trimming removed 4 bases from V and 4 bases from J; junction bases left unmatched: 8. Germline V lookup: CDR1 MNHEY, CDR2 SMNVEV (reference sequence). The CDR3 runs 16 residues. CDR3 bases: TGTGCCAGCAGTTGGTCTAGCGGGAGGGCCCAGTACGAGCAGTACTTC. Its translation: CASSWSSGRAQYEQYF.

This chain uses TRBV28 with TRBJ1-2, with 8 bases that match TRBD1. Germline V gene sequence: CDR1 MDHEN, CDR2 SYDVKM. CDR3 length: 17 amino acids. The V gene end was trimmed by 8 bases and the J gene end by 5 bases; junction bases not matched to a gene: 19. For the CDR3, the DNA is TGTGCCAGCCGGGGCCCTGGGACAGGCGACCAAGAATATGGCTACACCTTC. Translated, it gives CASRGPGTGDQEYGYTF.